Following are 10 T cell receptor beta chains from one sample sequenced in a study of long-term antiretroviral therapy in people with HIV. This was the immunoSEQ v3.0 assay at survey level. Sequenced by immunoSEQ multiplex PCR; TCRdb stores in-frame clones only, minus some. The table has about 34,000 clones, roughly 85% seen once. Specimen: unsorted PBMCs, collected approximately 2.7 years before starting antiretroviral therapy. The receptors shown here come from a woman younger than 45 with HIV.

This clone was seen just once. The chain uses TRBV29-1 and TRBJ2-5, with D perhaps TRBD2 (6 bases). The J call is uncertain, as TRBJ2-7 better fits the DNA end. The CDR3 loop spans 13 amino acids. Germline values: CDR1 SQVTM, CDR2 ANQGSEA. The CDR3 sequence: CSVLRPGRYEQYF. DNA of the CDR3: TGCAGCGTTCTCAGACCGGGGAGGTACGAGCAGTACTTC.

The rearrangement uses TRBV5-5 and TRBJ1-4; maybe TRBD1 (5 bases). V gave up 6 bases and J gave up 1 base, with 10 bases separating them. The CDR3 runs 14 residues. The germline V gene encodes CDR1 SGHKS and CDR2 YYEKEE (reference sequence). The CDR3 loop is CASTQRGTNEKLFF. The CDR3 DNA follows: TGTGCCAGCACCCAGAGGGGAACTAATGAAAAACTGTTTTTT.

The chain uses TRBV11-2 and TRBJ1-3; D unresolved. The CDR3 is 15 residues long. V lost 0 bases and J lost 0, with 6 bases in between. The V gene's germline CDR1 is SGHAT and CDR2 FQNNGV. The CDR3 loop reads CASSLDQSSGNTIYF. The CDR3 DNA reads as TGTGCCAGCAGCTTAGACCAAAGCTCTGGAAACACCATATATTTT.

V and J are TRBV14 and TRBJ1-2; D is possibly TRBD1 (5 bases). Germline CDR1 and CDR2: SGHDN and FVKESK. Trimming removed 0 bases from V and 3 bases from J, with 5 bases in between. The CDR3 has 13 residues. CDR3 region: CASSQDRDYGYTF. Written as DNA, the CDR3 is TGTGCCAGCAGCCAAGACAGGGACTATGGCTACACCTTC.

The rearrangement joins TRBV11-2 to TRBJ2-1; 13 bases align to TRBD2. Germline loops: CDR1 SGHAT, CDR2 FQNNGV. J was trimmed by 9 bases and V by 3 bases; bases with no gene match: 8. The CDR3 sequence is 16 residues long. CDR3 nucleotides: TGTGCCAGCAGCTTGTCACTAGCGGGGGGGCTCGGTGAGCAGTTCTTC. Protein sequence: CASSLSLAGGLGEQFF. Together with reference TRBV11-2 and TRBJ2-1, the CDR3 gives the full variable domain: EAGVAQSPRYKIIEKRQSVAFWCNPISGHATLYWYQQILGQGPKLLIQFQNNGVVDDSQLPKDRFSAERLKGVDSTLKIQPAKLEDSAVYLCASSLSLAGGLGEQFFGPGTRLTVL.

The genes are TRBV27 and TRBJ2-5; weak D call: TRBD1 (6 bases). This CDR3 is 14 amino acids long. Trimming left V 3 bases short and J 4 bases short, with 12 bases between. Per the germline V gene, CDR1 is MNHEY and CDR2 is SMNVEV (reference sequence). The CDR3 DNA follows: TGTGCCAGCAGTTTGTTAGGGGGTATAGAGACCCAGTACTTC. It encodes CASSLLGGIETQYF.

The CDR3 is CASSRWGQRIDSADTQYF. Here the CDR3 DNA reads TGCGCCAGCAGCCGTTGGGGACAAAGAATCGATTCGGCAGATACGCAGTATTTT. The V gene is TRBV5-1, the J gene TRBJ2-3, with D possibly TRBD1 on 6 matching bases. Looked up from germline, CDR1 is SGHRS and CDR2 is YFSETQ. V was shortened by 4 bases and J by 4 bases, with 25 bases between the two germline ends. The CDR3 covers 18 residues.

The V gene is TRBV4-1, the J gene TRBJ2-3; tentatively, D is TRBD2 (7 bases). Trimming took off 4 bases at V and 3 bases at J, with 14 bases between the two ends. CDR3 length: 15 residues. Germline CDR1 and CDR2: MGHRA and YSYEKL. The CDR3 spells CASSPGLGGTDTQYF. The CDR3 DNA is TGCGCCAGCAGCCCCGGACTAGGGGGAACAGATACGCAGTATTTT.

The chain combines TRBV7-7 with TRBJ2-2, with 8 bases aligning to TRBD1. V shed 8 bases, J shed 1 base, and the junction held 18 bases outside the gene matches. The CDR3 spans 19 residues. The germline V gene has CDR1 SSHAT and CDR2 FNYEAQ (reference sequence). DNA for the CDR3: TGTGCCAGCGTCCCGCTCGTAAGTCCAGGGGGCCGGAACACCGGGGAGCTGTTTTTT. Translating gives CASVPLVSPGGRNTGELFF.

This clone was seen more than once but under ten times. The genes are TRBV5-1 and TRBJ2-1; D remains ambiguous. The CDR3 contains 17 residues. V was trimmed by 2 bases and J by 2 bases, leaving 17 bases between them. In germline, CDR1 is SGHRS, CDR2 YFSETQ. The CDR3 spells CASSLDGPISTYNEQFF. CDR3 DNA: TGCGCCAGCAGCTTAGATGGACCTATATCTACCTACAATGAGCAGTTCTTC.